A selection of T cell receptor beta chains follows, all from one sample in a study of T cell clones after liver transplantation. Sequencing used immunoSEQ multiplex PCR; TCRdb keeps in-frame clones, though not all of them. The profile shows 77,000 or so clones, about four fifths of them singletons. This material consisted of CD4+ T cells from blood, taken 12 months after liver transplant. The receptor source for this set is a human patient who received a liver transplant. T cells may partly derive from the graft donor. Each CDR3 is given with its conserved first and last residue. D genes are given only for firm matches. A row's size may be missing; if present it is once, few, many or a size class.

J	size	D	V	CDR3	DNA
TRBJ1-1	-	-	TRBV5-1	CASSLVEGDTEAFF	TGCGCCAGCAGCTTGGTAGAGGGGGACACTGAAGCTTTCTTT
TRBJ2-1	-	TRBD1	TRBV29-1	CSLSRGHNEQFF	TGCAGCCTATCCAGGGGGCACAATGAGCAGTTCTTC
TRBJ2-4	-	-	TRBV5-6	CASSLRQVNIQYF	TGTGCCAGCAGCTTGAGGCAGGTGAACATTCAGTACTTC
TRBJ2-5	-	-	TRBV5-5	CASSFRDTGRETQYF	TGTGCCAGCAGCTTCCGCGACACAGGGAGGGAGACCCAGTACTTC
TRBJ1-1	-	-	TRBV7-8	CASSLPRGRNTEAFF	TGTGCCAGCAGCTTACCGCGAGGGAGGAACACTGAAGCTTTCTTT
TRBJ1-1	-	TRBD1	TRBV7-3	CASSPSGGVSTEAFF	TGTGCCAGCAGCCCGTCAGGGGGGGTCTCCACTGAAGCTTTCTTT
TRBJ2-3	-	TRBD1	TRBV6-6	CASRTDRDTDTQYF	TGTGCCAGCAGAACGGACAGGGACACAGATACGCAGTATTTT
TRBJ1-5	-	-	TRBV5-1	CASSLEGTHQPQHF	TGCGCCAGCAGCTTGGAAGGAACCCATCAGCCCCAGCATTTT
TRBJ1-1	-	-	TRBV6-6	CASSYTRGTEAFF	TGTGCCAGCAGTTACACCAGGGGTACTGAAGCTTTCTTT
TRBJ2-2	-	TRBD1	TRBV5-4	CASGRGQDGELFF	TGTGCCAGCGGCAGGGGGCAGGACGGGGAGCTGTTTTTT
TRBJ1-1	few	-	TRBV5-4	CASSFEQGLNTEAFF	TGTGCCAGCAGCTTTGAACAGGGCTTGAACACTGAAGCTTTCTTT
TRBJ1-2	few	-	TRBV28	CASSPRARLLQGGYTF	TGTGCCAGCAGCCCTAGGGCCAGGCTCCTCCAGGGGGGCTACACCTTC
TRBJ2-2	-	-	TRBV19	CASSPRGYDTGELFF	TGTGCCAGTAGCCCTCGTGGTTACGACACCGGGGAGCTGTTTTTT
TRBJ2-5	-	TRBD1	TRBV28	CASSFRGYLVHF	TGTGCCAGCAGTTTCAGGGGGTATCTGGTGCACTTC
TRBJ1-1	once	TRBD1	TRBV7-9	CASSDLWDRATEAFF	TGTGCCAGCAGCGACTTGTGGGACAGGGCGACTGAAGCTTTCTTT
TRBJ1-2	-	TRBD1	TRBV6-1	CASTYGGTGLYGYTF	TGTGCCAGCACCTACGGTGGGACAGGCTTGTATGGCTACACCTTC
TRBJ2-4	-	-	TRBV28	CASSPPGTPTAKNIQYF	TGTGCCAGCAGTCCCCCAGGGACTCCGACCGCCAAAAACATTCAGTACTTC
TRBJ1-4	-	-	TRBV5-1	CASSTSRGQGEKLFF	TGCGCCAGCAGCACTTCGCGGGGGCAGGGCGAAAAACTGTTTTTT
TRBJ1-2	-	TRBD1	TRBV9	CASQGQNYGYTF	TGTGCCTCCCAGGGACAGAACTATGGCTACACCTTC
TRBJ1-1	-	-	TRBV19	CASSIDGQVGTEAFF	TGTGCCAGTAGTATAGATGGCCAAGTAGGCACTGAAGCTTTCTTT
TRBJ1-3	once	-	TRBV7-2	CASSSQRSGNTIYF	TGTGCCAGCAGCTCACAGCGCTCTGGAAACACCATATATTTT
TRBJ2-3	-	TRBD2	TRBV9	CASSVDLSGRYTQYF	TGTGCCAGCAGCGTTGATCTTAGCGGGAGGTATACGCAGTATTTT
TRBJ2-1	-	-	TRBV6-5	CASSGATGSYNEQFF	TGTGCCAGCAGTGGGGCTACTGGGTCCTACAATGAGCAGTTCTTC
TRBJ2-2	-	TRBD2	TRBV19	CASSVTTGTSGIANTGELFF	TGTGCCAGTAGTGTCACCACCGGGACTAGCGGGATCGCGAACACCGGGGAGCTGTTTTTT
TRBJ1-5	-	TRBD1	TRBV4-1	CASSRDRGDQPQHF	TGCGCCAGCAGTCGCGACAGGGGGGATCAGCCCCAGCATTTT
TRBJ2-7	-	-	TRBV2	CASGGTPTYEQYF	TGTGCCAGCGGCGGGACTCCTACCTACGAGCAGTACTTC
TRBJ2-2	once	-	TRBV7-2	CASSLALRPGELFF	TGTGCCAGCAGCTTAGCATTGCGCCCCGGGGAGCTGTTTTTT
TRBJ2-7	-	TRBD1	TRBV18	CASSPLRGGNEQYF	TGTGCCAGCTCACCCCTCAGAGGGGGCAACGAGCAGTACTTC
TRBJ1-1	-	-	TRBV5-1	CASSPGLGDTEAFF	TGCGCCAGCAGCCCCGGACTAGGGGACACTGAAGCTTTCTTT
TRBJ2-3	-	-	TRBV2	CASTLTISTDTQYF	TGTGCCAGCACTTTGACTATAAGCACAGATACGCAGTATTTT
TRBJ2-1	-	-	TRBV6-1	CATSHRVVSNEQFF	TGTGCCACCAGCCACAGGGTGGTTTCGAATGAGCAGTTCTTC
TRBJ2-7	-	-	TRBV7-9	CASTRGAPLYEQYF	TGTGCCAGCACCCGAGGAGCCCCCCTATACGAGCAGTACTTC
TRBJ2-1	-	TRBD1	TRBV12-5	CASGLAHRGNEQFF	TGTGCTAGTGGTTTGGCCCACAGGGGTAATGAGCAGTTCTTC
TRBJ1-1	few	-	TRBV19	CASSIAQGQGEAFF	TGTGCCAGTAGTATAGCTCAAGGGCAGGGTGAAGCTTTCTTT
TRBJ2-5	once	-	TRBV7-9	CASSSGETQYF	TGTGCCAGCAGCTCGGGGGAGACCCAGTACTTC
TRBJ2-5	-	-	TRBV5-1	CASTPYTGSQETQYF	TGCGCCAGCACCCCATATACGGGAAGCCAAGAGACCCAGTACTTC
TRBJ2-1	-	TRBD2	TRBV7-3	CASSPTQREVGEQFF	TGTGCCAGCAGCCCTACCCAGCGGGAGGTGGGTGAGCAGTTCTTC
TRBJ2-5	few	-	TRBV2	CASTLQGAGQETQYF	TGTGCCAGCACCCTTCAAGGGGCAGGGCAAGAGACCCAGTACTTC
TRBJ2-7	once	-	TRBV2	CASAGGRIYEQYF	TGTGCCAGCGCCGGCGGACGGATCTACGAGCAGTACTTC
TRBJ1-1	-	-	TRBV7-9	CASNQAISNTEAFF	TGTGCCAGCAATCAGGCTATTTCGAACACTGAAGCTTTCTTT
TRBJ1-4	-	-	TRBV18	CASSPPRERSNEKLFF	TGTGCCAGCTCACCACCCAGGGAGCGGAGCAATGAAAAACTGTTTTTT
TRBJ2-7	-	-	TRBV7-3	CASSLTPVGSYEQYF	TGTGCCAGCAGCTTAACCCCCGTGGGCTCCTACGAGCAGTACTTC
TRBJ2-1	-	-	TRBV9	CASSETPSSYNEQFF	TGTGCCAGCAGCGAGACACCTAGCTCCTACAATGAGCAGTTCTTC
TRBJ1-1	-	-	TRBV7-9	CASSLEANTEAFF	TGTGCCAGCAGCTTAGAGGCGAACACTGAAGCTTTCTTT
TRBJ2-7	-	TRBD2	TRBV19	CASSITSGRRNEQYF	TGTGCCAGTAGTATTACTAGCGGGAGGAGAAACGAGCAGTACTTC
TRBJ2-7	few	TRBD1	TRBV6-1	CASSEGQGIRSYEQYF	TGTGCCAGCAGTGAAGGACAGGGCATTCGGTCTTACGAGCAGTACTTC
TRBJ2-1	-	-	TRBV4-1	CASSRPGTGDNEQFF	TGCGCCAGCAGCCGCCCGGGCACGGGAGACAATGAGCAGTTCTTC